This T cell receptor (beta chain) was profiled in a study of cytomegalovirus exposure and HLA in healthy donors. Study results and limitations: Altogether, more than 150 TCR beta chains were recorded as cytomegalovirus-associated. Previously analyzed data showed that most TCR beta V segments were productive at a frequency of about 90% or about 30%. Later genetic work tied a missense DCLRE1C variant to beta-chain V and J trimming. In a later analysis, donors in an Asian-associated ancestry cluster reportedly had fewer N-insertions in productive TCRs than the cohort mean.

This PCR relied on a set of 60 Vbeta primers and 13 Jbeta primers. The protocol was immunoSEQ multiplex PCR, while the TCRdb copy is restricted to in-frame clones and leaves out a portion. The sample shows about 150,000 clones, 75% to 80% of them seen only once. This clone was observed a few times. What it binds is not known. V lost 0 bases to trimming and J lost 5 bases; unmatched junction nucleotides: 6. The CDR3 spans 16 residues. The germline CDR1 and CDR2 sequences are LGHNA and YSLEER. V usage is TRBV4-3 and J usage is TRBJ1-4; 7 bases are shared with TRBD1. This sequence originates from a male donor in good health and CMV-seronegative. The sample consisted of PBMCs. The DNA of the CDR3 is TGCGCCAGCAGCCAAGACCTCTCAGGGGGAAATGAAAAACTGTTTTTT. This sequence encodes CASSQDLSGGNEKLFF.